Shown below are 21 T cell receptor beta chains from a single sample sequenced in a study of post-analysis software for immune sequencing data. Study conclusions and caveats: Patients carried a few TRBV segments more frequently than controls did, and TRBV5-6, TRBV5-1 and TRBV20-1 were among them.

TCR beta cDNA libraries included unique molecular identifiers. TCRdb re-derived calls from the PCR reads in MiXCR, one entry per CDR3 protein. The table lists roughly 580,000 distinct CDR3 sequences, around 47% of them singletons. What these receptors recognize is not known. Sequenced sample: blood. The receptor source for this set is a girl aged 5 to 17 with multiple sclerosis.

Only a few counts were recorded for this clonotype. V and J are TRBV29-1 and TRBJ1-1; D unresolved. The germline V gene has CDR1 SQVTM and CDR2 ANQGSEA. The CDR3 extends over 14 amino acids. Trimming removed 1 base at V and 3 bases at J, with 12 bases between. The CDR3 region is CSVEARMSDTEAFF. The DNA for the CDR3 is TGCAGCGTTGAAGCACGCATGTCGGACACTGAAGCTTTCTTT.

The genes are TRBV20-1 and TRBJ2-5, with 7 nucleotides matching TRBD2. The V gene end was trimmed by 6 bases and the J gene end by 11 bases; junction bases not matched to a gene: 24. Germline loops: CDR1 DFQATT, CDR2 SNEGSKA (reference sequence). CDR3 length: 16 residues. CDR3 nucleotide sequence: TGCAGTGCCAGCTCACCTGGGAGGGATTGGGGGTGGGAGCAGTACTTC. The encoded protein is CSASSPGRDWGWEQYF.

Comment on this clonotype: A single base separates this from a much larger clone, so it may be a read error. The CDR3 spells CASSPGTSRYNEQFF. The CDR3 DNA reads TGTGCCAGCAGCCCCGGGACTAGCAGATACAATGAGCAGTTCTTC. This sequence joins TRBV5-5 and TRBJ2-1, with 9 nucleotides matching TRBD2. The germline V gene encodes CDR1 SGHKS and CDR2 YYEKEE (reference sequence). This CDR3 contains 15 residues. V dropped 4 bases and J dropped 4; count of bases not matched to a gene: 6.

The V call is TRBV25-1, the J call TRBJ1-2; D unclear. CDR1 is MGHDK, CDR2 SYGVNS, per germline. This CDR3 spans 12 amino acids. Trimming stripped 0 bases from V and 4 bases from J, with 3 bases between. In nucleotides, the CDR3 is TGTGCCAGCAGTGAATACAGCTATGGCTACACCTTC. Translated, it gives CASSEYSYGYTF.

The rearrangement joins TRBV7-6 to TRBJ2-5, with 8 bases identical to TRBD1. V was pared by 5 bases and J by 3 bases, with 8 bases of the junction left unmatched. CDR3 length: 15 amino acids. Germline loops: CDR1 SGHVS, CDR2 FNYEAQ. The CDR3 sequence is CASSPRQGMKETQYF. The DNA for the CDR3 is TGTGCCAGCAGCCCTAGACAGGGGATGAAAGAGACCCAGTACTTC.

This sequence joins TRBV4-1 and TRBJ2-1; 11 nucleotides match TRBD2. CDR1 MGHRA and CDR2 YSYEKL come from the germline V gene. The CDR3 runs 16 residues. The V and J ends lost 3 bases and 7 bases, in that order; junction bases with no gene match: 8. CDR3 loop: CASSQPSSGRQNEQFF. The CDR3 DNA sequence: TGCGCCAGCAGCCAGCCCTCTAGCGGGAGGCAGAATGAGCAGTTCTTC.

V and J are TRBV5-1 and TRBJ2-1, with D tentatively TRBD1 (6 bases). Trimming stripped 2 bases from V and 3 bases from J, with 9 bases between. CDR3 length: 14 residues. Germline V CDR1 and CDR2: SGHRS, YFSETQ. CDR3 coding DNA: TGCGCCAGCAGCTTAGCACAGGGCTACAATGAGCAGTTCTTC. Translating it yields CASSLAQGYNEQFF.

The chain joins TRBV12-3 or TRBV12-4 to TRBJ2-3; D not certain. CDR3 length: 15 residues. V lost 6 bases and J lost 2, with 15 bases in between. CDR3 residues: CASSPLRAITDTQYF. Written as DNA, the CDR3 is TGTGCCAGCAGCCCACTTCGGGCGATCACAGATACGCAGTATTTT.

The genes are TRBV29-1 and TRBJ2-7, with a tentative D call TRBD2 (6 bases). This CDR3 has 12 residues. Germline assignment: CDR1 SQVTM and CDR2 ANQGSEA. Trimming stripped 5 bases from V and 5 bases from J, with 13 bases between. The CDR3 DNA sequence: TGCAGCGTTACGACTAGATATGACGAGCAGTACTTC. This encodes CSVTTRYDEQYF.

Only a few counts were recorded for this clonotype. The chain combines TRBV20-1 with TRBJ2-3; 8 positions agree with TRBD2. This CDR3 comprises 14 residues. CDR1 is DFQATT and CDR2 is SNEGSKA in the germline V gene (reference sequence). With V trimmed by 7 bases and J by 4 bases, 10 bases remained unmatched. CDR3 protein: CSVTSERGSDTQYF. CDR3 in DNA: TGCAGTGTTACCTCCGAGCGGGGGTCAGATACGCAGTATTTT.

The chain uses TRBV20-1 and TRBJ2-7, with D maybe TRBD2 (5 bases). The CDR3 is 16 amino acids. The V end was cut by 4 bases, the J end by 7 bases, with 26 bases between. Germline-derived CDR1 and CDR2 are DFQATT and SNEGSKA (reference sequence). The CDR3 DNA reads TGCAGTGCTAACGACCCCGGGGTTTTCTCCTACAATGAGCAGTACTTC. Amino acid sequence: CSANDPGVFSYNEQYF.

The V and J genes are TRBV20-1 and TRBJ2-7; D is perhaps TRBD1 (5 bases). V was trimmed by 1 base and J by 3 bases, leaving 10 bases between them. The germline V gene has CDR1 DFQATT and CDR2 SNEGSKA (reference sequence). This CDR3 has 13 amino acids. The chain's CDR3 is CSARVWQGYEQYF. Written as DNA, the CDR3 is TGCAGTGCTAGAGTCTGGCAGGGCTACGAGCAGTACTTC.

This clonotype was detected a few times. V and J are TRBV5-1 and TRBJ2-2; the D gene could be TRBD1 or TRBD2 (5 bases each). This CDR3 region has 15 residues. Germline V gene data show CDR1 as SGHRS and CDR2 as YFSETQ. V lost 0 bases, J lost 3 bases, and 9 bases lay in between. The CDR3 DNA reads TGCGCCAGCAGCTTGGTCGGGGCTGACACCGGGGAGCTGTTTTTT. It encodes CASSLVGADTGELFF.

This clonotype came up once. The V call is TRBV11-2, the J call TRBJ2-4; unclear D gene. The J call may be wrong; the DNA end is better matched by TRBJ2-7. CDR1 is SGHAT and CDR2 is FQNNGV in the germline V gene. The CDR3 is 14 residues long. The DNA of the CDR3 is TGTGCCAGCAGCTTAGGCCCCCCATTCAGCGAGCAGTACTTC. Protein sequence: CASSLGPPFSEQYF.

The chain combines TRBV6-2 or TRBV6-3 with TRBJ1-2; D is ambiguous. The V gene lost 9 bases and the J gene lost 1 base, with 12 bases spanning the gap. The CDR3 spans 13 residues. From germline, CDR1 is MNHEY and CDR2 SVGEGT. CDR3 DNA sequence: TGTGCCAGTCGACGGACCATTAACTATGGCTACACCTTC. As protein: CASRRTINYGYTF.

In DNA form, the CDR3 reads TGTGCCAGCAGCCAAGAAGGTGGGGGGGACTACAATGAGCAGTTCTTC. This gives the protein CASSQEGGGDYNEQFF. The chain has TRBV4-2 and TRBJ2-1; TRBD2 agrees at 7 bases. This CDR3 region has 16 residues. V dropped 0 bases and J dropped 3; count of bases not matched to a gene: 5. Per germline, CDR1 LGHNA and CDR2 YNFKEQ.

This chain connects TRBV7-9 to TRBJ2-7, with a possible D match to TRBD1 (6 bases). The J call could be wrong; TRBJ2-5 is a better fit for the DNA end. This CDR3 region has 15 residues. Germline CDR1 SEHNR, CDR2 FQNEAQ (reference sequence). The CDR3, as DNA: TGTGCCAGCAGTATGGGGGCAAAGATCCAAGAGACCCAGTACTTC. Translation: CASSMGAKIQETQYF.

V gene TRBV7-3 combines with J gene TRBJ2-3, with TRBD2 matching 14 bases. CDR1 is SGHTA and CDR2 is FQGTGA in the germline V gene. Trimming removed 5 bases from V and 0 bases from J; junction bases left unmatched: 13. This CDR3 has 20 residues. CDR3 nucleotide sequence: TGTGCCAGCAGCCTTACACCCGGGACTAGCGGGAGTGCTAGCACAGATACGCAGTATTTT. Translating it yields CASSLTPGTSGSASTDTQYF.

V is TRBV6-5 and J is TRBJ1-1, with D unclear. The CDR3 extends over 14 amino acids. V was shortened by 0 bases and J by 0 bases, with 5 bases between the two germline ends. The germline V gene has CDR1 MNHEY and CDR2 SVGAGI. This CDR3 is CASSYSELNTEAFF. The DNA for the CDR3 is TGTGCCAGCAGTTACTCGGAGTTGAACACTGAAGCTTTCTTT.

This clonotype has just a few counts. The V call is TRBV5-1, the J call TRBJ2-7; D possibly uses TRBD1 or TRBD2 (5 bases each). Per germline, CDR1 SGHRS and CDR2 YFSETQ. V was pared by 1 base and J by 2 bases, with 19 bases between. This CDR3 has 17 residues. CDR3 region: CASSLWGASGTPYEQYF. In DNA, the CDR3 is TGCGCCAGCAGCTTGTGGGGCGCCTCAGGGACCCCCTACGAGCAGTACTTC.

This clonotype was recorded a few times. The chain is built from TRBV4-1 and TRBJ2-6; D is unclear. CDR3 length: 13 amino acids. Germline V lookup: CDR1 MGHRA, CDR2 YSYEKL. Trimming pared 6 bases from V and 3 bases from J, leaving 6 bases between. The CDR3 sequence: CASRGFGANVLTF. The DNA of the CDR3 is TGCGCCAGCAGGGGGTTTGGGGCCAACGTCCTGACTTTC.